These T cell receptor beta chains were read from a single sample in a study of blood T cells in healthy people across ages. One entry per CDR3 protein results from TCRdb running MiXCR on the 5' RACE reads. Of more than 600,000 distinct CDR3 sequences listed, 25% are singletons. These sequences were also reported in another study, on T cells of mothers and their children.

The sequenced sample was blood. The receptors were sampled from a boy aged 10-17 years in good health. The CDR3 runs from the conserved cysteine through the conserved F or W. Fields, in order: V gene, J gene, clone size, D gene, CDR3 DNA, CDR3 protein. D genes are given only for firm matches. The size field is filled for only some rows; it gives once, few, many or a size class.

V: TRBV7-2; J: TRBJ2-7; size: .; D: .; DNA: TGTGCCAGCAGCTTAAATCCCGGCGGCGAGCAGTACTTC; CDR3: CASSLNPGGEQYF
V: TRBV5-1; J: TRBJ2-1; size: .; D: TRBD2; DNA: TGCGCCAGCAGCTTGGCCATAGCGGGGGGCCTCTACAATGAGCAGTTCTTC; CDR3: CASSLAIAGGLYNEQFF
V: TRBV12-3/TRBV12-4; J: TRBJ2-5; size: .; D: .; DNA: TGTGCCAGCAGTTCCAGCGTAGGGACCCAGTACTTC; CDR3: CASSSSVGTQYF
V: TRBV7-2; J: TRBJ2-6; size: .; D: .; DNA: TGTGCCAGCAGCGTCGGGGGCCCTTTCTCTGGGGCCAACGTCCTGACTTTC; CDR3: CASSVGGPFSGANVLTF
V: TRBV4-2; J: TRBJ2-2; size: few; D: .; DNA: TGTGCCAGCAGCCAAGAAAGCTTGGCCGGGGAGCTGTTTTTT; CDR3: CASSQESLAGELFF
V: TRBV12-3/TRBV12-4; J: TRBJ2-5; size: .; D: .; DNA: TGTGCCAGCAGTTTAGTTCTAGCAGGCTGGGAGACCCAGTACTTC; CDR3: CASSLVLAGWETQYF
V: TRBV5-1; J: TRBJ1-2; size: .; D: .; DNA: TGCGCCAGCAGCCTGGGAGTGAGCTACACCTTC; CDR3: CASSLGVSYTF
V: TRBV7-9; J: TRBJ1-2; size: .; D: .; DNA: TGTGCCAGCAGCTTAAGGGACGGTATCTATGGCTACACCTTC; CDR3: CASSLRDGIYGYTF
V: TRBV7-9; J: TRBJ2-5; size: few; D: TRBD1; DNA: TGTGCCAGCAGCTCCCGGGACAGGGGAGAGTTGCAGTACTTC; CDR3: CASSSRDRGELQYF
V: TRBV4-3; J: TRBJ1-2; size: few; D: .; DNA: TGCGCCAGCAGCCAAGATCGTAGCTCAATACCCTATGGCTACACCTTC; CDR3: CASSQDRSSIPYGYTF
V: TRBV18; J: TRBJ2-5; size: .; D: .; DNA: TGTGCCAGCTCACCACGGAGCACCGAACCGCAAGAGACCCAGTACTTC; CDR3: CASSPRSTEPQETQYF
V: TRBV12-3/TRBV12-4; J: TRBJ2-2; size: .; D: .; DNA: TGTGCCAGCAGTTTGAGTAGTACCGGGGAGCTGTTTTTT; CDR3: CASSLSSTGELFF
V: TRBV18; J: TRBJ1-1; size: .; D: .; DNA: TGTGCCAGCTCACCACAGGGGGGACCTATGAACACTGAAGCTTTCTTT; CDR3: CASSPQGGPMNTEAFF
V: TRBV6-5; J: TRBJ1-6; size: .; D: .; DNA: TGTGCCAGCAACCCTGGCGGAGCCTATAATTCACCCCTCCACTTT; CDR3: CASNPGGAYNSPLHF
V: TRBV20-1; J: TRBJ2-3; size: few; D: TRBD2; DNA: TGCAGTGCTAGTACTAGCGGGGCCGGCACAGATACGCAGTATTTT; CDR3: CSASTSGAGTDTQYF
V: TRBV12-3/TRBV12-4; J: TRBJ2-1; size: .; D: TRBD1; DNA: TGTGCCAGCAGTTTGAGGGCCGGCTGGGACAGCTCCTACAATGAGCAGTTCTTC; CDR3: CASSLRAGWDSSYNEQFF
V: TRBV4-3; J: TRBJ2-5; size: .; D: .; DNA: TGCGCCAGCAGCCAAGACTTGGGAGGAGAGACCCAGTACTTC; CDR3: CASSQDLGGETQYF
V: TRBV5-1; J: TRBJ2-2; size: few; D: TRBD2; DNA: TGCGCCAGCGGCTTGCGCGGGGGGACGAACACCGGGGAGCTGTTTTTT; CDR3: CASGLRGGTNTGELFF
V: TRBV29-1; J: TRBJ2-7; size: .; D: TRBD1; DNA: TGCAGCGGCGGACAGGGGCACGGCGAGCAGTACTTC; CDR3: CSGGQGHGEQYF
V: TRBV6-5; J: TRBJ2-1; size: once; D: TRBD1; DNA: TGTGCCAGCAGTTACGCACGGACAGGGGTTTCCTACAATGAGCAGTTCTTC; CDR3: CASSYARTGVSYNEQFF
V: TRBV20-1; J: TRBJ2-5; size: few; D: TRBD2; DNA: TGCAGTGCTGACCGGAGCGGGAGGTGGGGGGAGACCCAGTACTTC; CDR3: CSADRSGRWGETQYF
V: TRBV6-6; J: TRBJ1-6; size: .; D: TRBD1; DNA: TGTGCCAGCAGTTACCGGGACAGGGGGCATTCACCCCTCCACTTT; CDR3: CASSYRDRGHSPLHF
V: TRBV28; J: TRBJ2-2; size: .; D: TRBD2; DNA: TGTGCCAGCAGTTTTACGCTAGCGGGAGGCACCGGGGAGCTGTTTTTT; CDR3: CASSFTLAGGTGELFF
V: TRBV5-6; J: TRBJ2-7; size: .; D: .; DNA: TGTGCCAGCAGACATTGGGGGACCCCCTACGAGCAGTACTTC; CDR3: CASRHWGTPYEQYF
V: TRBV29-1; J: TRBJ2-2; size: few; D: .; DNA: TGCAGCGTTGCTATCGGGACAACTAACACCGGGGAGCTGTTTTTT; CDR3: CSVAIGTTNTGELFF
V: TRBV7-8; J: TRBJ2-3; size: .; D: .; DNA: TGTGCCAGCAGCCCCTGGTCTCAAGATACGCAGTATTTT; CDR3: CASSPWSQDTQYF
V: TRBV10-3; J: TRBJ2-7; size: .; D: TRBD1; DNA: TGTGCCATCAAGGGACAGGGGGCCTCCTACGAGCAGTACTTC; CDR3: CAIKGQGASYEQYF
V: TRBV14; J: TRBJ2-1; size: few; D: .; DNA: TGTGCCAGCAGCCAAGATAAGAATATCGGTCTGTACAATGAGCAGTTCTTC; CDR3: CASSQDKNIGLYNEQFF
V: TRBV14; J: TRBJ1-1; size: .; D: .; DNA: TGTGCCAGCAGCCAGAGGAGGAACACTGAAGTTTTCTTT; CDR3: CASSQRRNTEVFF
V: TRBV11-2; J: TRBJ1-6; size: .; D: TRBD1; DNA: TGTGCCAGCAGCTTACTTCTTGGACAGGGGGCCTTGCCACCCCTCCACTTT; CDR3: CASSLLLGQGALPPLHF
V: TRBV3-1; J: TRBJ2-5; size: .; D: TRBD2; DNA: TGTGCCAGCAGCCAAGTGGGAGGGGCGCGGGAGACCCAGTACTTC; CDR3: CASSQVGGARETQYF
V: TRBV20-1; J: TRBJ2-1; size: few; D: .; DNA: TGCAGTGCTAGAGAAGGTCAAGGGAGCTCCTACAATGAGCAGTTCTTC; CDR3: CSAREGQGSSYNEQFF
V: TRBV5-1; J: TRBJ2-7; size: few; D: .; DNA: TGCGCCAGCAGCTTGGCCGTCTCAGGGTCGGGAGTCGAGCAGTACTTC; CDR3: CASSLAVSGSGVEQYF
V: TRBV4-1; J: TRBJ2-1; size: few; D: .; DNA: TGCGCCAGCAGCCAAGAGGGGCAGGCCAATGAGCAGTTCTTC; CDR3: CASSQEGQANEQFF
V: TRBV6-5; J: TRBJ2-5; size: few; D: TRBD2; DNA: TGTGCCAGCAGGGGAACGGGACTAGCGGGGGGGACCCAGTACTTC; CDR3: CASRGTGLAGGTQYF
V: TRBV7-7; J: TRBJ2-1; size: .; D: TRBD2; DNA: TGTGCTAGCAGCCTCGGTAGCGGGGCAACCTACAATGAGCAGTTCTTC; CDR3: CASSLGSGATYNEQFF
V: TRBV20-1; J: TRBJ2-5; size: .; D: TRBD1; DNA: TGCAGTGCTCAAAAAGGGACAGGGGGTGGGGAGACCCAGTACTTC; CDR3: CSAQKGTGGGETQYF
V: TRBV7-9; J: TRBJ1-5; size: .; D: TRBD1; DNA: TGTGCCAGCAGCTCGGACAGGGACCGCAATCAGCCCCAGCATTTT; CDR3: CASSSDRDRNQPQHF
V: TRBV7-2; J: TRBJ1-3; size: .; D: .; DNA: TGTGCCAGCAGCTTAGCGCGGGATGGCACCATATATTTT; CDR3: CASSLARDGTIYF
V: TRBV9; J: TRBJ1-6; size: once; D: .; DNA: TGTGCCAGCAGCGCGATAAGTGGTGGGGATTCACCCCTCCGCTTT; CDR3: CASSAISGGDSPLRF
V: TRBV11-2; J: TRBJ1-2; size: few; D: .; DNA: TGTGCCAGCAGCGCCCTTAAGACAGGCCACTATGGCTACACCTTC; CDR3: CASSALKTGHYGYTF
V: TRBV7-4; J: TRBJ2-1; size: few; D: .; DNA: TGTGCCAGCAGCTTCACCGGAACTTGGGGCAATGAGCAGTTCTTC; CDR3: CASSFTGTWGNEQFF
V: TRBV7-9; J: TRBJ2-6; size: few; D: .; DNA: TGTGCCAGCAGCCCAACCGAGGACTACGTCCTGACTTTC; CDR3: CASSPTEDYVLTF
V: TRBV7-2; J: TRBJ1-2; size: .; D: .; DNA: TGTGCCAGCAGTTACAGGGATTATGGCTACACCTTC; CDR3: CASSYRDYGYTF
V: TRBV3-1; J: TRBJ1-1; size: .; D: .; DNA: TGTGCCAGCAGCCACGATCCAGGGTGGGGGACCACTGAAGCTTTCTTT; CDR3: CASSHDPGWGTTEAFF
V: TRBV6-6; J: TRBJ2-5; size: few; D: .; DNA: TGTGCCAGCAGAAAAGGCGGGGAGACCCAGTACTTC; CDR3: CASRKGGETQYF
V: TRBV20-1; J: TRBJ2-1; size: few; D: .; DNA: TGCAGTGCTCCAGCCGGCGGGGAGTACAATGAGCAGTTCTTC; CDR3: CSAPAGGEYNEQFF
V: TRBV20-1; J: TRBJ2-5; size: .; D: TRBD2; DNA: TGCAGTGCTAGGCGTAGCGGGAGGGCCACAGAGACCCAGTACTTC; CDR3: CSARRSGRATETQYF
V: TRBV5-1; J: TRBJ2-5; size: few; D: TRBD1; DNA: TGCGCCAGCAGCTTGGCCGGGGACAGGGTGGAGACCCAGTACTTC; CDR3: CASSLAGDRVETQYF
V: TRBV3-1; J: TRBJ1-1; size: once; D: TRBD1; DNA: TGTGCCAGCAGCCACGGGGACAGGGACGGAACTGAAGCTTTCTTT; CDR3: CASSHGDRDGTEAFF
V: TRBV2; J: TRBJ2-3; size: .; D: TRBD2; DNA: TGTGCCACGATAGGGGGAGCGGGAGGAAGCACAGATACGCAGTATTTT; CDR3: CATIGGAGGSTDTQYF
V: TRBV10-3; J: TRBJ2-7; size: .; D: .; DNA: TGTGCCATCAGTGAAGCTGGCTCCTACGAGCAGTACTTC; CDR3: CAISEAGSYEQYF
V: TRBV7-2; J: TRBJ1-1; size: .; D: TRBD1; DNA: TGTGCCAGCAACAATCGGGACAGGGGGGGGAACACTGAAGCTTTCTTT; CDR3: CASNNRDRGGNTEAFF
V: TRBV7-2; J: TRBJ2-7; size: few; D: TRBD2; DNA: TGTGCCAGCAGCTTAGTTGGACTAGCGCCCTACGAGCAGTACTTC; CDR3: CASSLVGLAPYEQYF
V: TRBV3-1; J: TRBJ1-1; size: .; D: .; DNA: TGTGCCAGCAGCCAATGGGAAGCTGAAGCTTTCTTT; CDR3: CASSQWEAEAFF
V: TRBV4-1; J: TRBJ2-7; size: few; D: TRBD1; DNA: TGCGCCAGCAGCCAGGACAAAGGGACAGGAGACTACGAGCAGTACTTC; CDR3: CASSQDKGTGDYEQYF
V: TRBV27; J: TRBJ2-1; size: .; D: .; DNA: TGTGCCAGCAGTTCAAATCTAGTTGAGCAGTTCTTC; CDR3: CASSSNLVEQFF